This entry concerns a single TCR beta chain. The source of the sample is a study of T-cell reconstitution after alpha-beta-depleted transplantation in children. Researchers prepared the TCRbeta library using unique molecular identifiers, the study reports. TCRdb analysed the PCR reads with MiXCR anew, one entry per CDR3 protein. In the table there are about 500,000 distinct CDR3 sequences, 32% of which are singletons. CDR3 size: 15 residues. CDR1 is SNHLY, CDR2 FYNNEI, per germline. V was trimmed by 3 bases and J by 3 bases, leaving 11 bases between them. The rearrangement links TRBV2 to TRBJ1-4; a possible D gene is TRBD1 (5 bases). Sequences were derived from PBMCs from the stem cell graft donor, sampled from the stem cell graft. This receptor was identified in a human donor who donated a stem cell graft to a child with aplastic anemia. In DNA form, the CDR3 reads TGTGCCAGCAGTGATGTAGGGGTTGCTAATGAAAAACTGTTTTTT. Translated, it gives CASSDVGVANEKLFF.